This is a list of T cell receptor beta chains from one sample in a study of PD-1 blockade in classical Hodgkin lymphoma. TCRdb's copy holds only in-frame clones and misses some; the assay was immunoSEQ multiplex PCR. The sample holds 45,000 to 60,000 clones; roughly 93% are singletons and the top ten take nearly 5%. The specimen sequenced was peripheral blood mononuclear cells (PBMCs). The source of these receptors is a human donor with classical Hodgkin lymphoma. The CDR3 runs from the conserved cysteine through the conserved F or W. Fields, in order: J gene, V gene, clone size, CDR3 length, D gene, CDR3 protein, CDR3 DNA. D genes are given only for firm matches. Expanded clones are given a class, and other clones once, few, many or no size at all.

TRBJ2-6	TRBV9	once	14	NA	CASSVSSGANVLTF	TGTGCCAGCAGCGTCTCAAGTGGGGCCAACGTCCTGACTTTC
TRBJ2-1	TRBV27	NA	16	NA	CASSLQAASSYNEQFF	TGTGCCAGCAGTTTACAGGCGGCCAGCTCCTACAATGAGCAGTTCTTC
TRBJ2-5	TRBV28	NA	14	TRBD2	CASSTLAGDETQYF	TGTGCCAGCAGTACACTAGCGGGAGATGAGACCCAGTACTTC
TRBJ2-1	TRBV30	NA	16	NA	CAWSPWGRGFENEQFF	TGTGCCTGGAGTCCCTGGGGGAGGGGGTTTGAAAATGAGCAGTTCTTC
TRBJ2-5	TRBV29-1	NA	14	TRBD2	CSVERLAERETQYF	TGCAGCGTTGAACGGCTAGCGGAGAGGGAGACCCAGTACTTC
TRBJ1-1	TRBV19	NA	14	NA	CASRLDRRNTEAFF	TGTGCCAGTAGGCTAGACAGGCGCAACACTGAAGCTTTCTTT
TRBJ2-1	TRBV11-2	NA	15	NA	CASSLDPSIYNEQFF	TGTGCCAGCAGCTTAGATCCTAGCATATACAATGAGCAGTTCTTC
TRBJ1-1	TRBV5-1	NA	14	NA	CASRQTGSNTEAFF	TGCGCCAGCCGCCAAACAGGGTCCAACACTGAAGCTTTCTTT
TRBJ2-5	TRBV7-2	NA	14	NA	CASSLAQHQETQYF	TGTGCCAGCAGCTTAGCCCAGCACCAAGAGACCCAGTACTTC
TRBJ1-1	TRBV19	NA	15	NA	CASSIDINRITEAFF	TGTGCCAGTAGTATAGACATAAACAGGATCACTGAAGCTTTCTTT
TRBJ2-3	TRBV15	NA	17	TRBD2	CATSRSTGGISTDTQYF	TGTGCCACCAGCAGATCAACCGGGGGGATTAGCACAGATACGCAGTATTTT
TRBJ1-4	TRBV28	NA	15	TRBD1	CASLLYRGSGEKLFF	TGTGCCAGTCTTCTCTACAGGGGGTCGGGTGAAAAACTGTTTTTT
TRBJ1-2	TRBV6-6	NA	13	NA	CASSLPQEKGYTF	TGTGCCAGCAGCCTCCCCCAAGAGAAGGGCTACACCTTC
TRBJ2-1	TRBV6-4	NA	15	TRBD2	CASSLSAGGLNEQFF	TGTGCCAGCAGTCTATCGGCGGGAGGACTCAATGAGCAGTTCTTC
TRBJ1-5	TRBV6-6	NA	14	NA	CASTMGATNQPQHF	TGTGCCAGCACCATGGGGGCTACCAATCAGCCCCAGCATTTT
TRBJ2-3	TRBV19	NA	16	NA	CASSPRWIRGTDTQYF	TGTGCCAGTAGTCCCCGGTGGATCAGAGGCACAGATACGCAGTATTTT
TRBJ2-1	TRBV19	NA	14	NA	CASSIYPGVNEQFF	TGTGCCAGTAGTATATATCCAGGGGTCAATGAGCAGTTCTTC
TRBJ2-4	TRBV11-3	NA	18	NA	CASSRRRTSRVAKNIQYF	TGTGCCAGCAGCCGACGACGGACATCCCGAGTAGCCAAAAACATTCAGTACTTC
TRBJ1-4	TRBV9	NA	14	NA	CASSVGVQNEKLFF	TGTGCCAGCAGCGTAGGGGTGCAGAATGAAAAACTGTTTTTT
TRBJ1-2	TRBV29-1	NA	15	NA	CSVAEGVRSNYGYTF	TGCAGCGTTGCGGAAGGGGTGAGATCTAACTATGGCTACACCTTC
TRBJ1-1	TRBV11-3	NA	13	NA	CASSFTGNTEAFF	TGTGCCAGCAGCTTCACAGGGAACACTGAAGCTTTCTTT
TRBJ1-2	TRBV4-1	NA	16	TRBD1	CASSRLQRTGNYGYTF	TGCGCCAGCAGCCGACTCCAGCGGACAGGGAACTATGGCTACACCTTC
TRBJ2-4	TRBV6-1	NA	14	NA	CASSEGGIFDIQYF	TGTGCCAGCAGTGAAGGTGGGATATTCGACATTCAGTACTTC
TRBJ1-2	TRBV6-6	NA	14	TRBD1	CASRRDRGADGYTF	TGTGCCAGCCGCCGGGACAGGGGTGCCGATGGCTACACCTTC
TRBJ2-4	TRBV28	NA	14	NA	CASSPQGGGNIQYF	TGTGCCAGCAGCCCACAGGGCGGAGGAAACATTCAGTACTTC
TRBJ2-7	TRBV11-2	NA	14	NA	CASSFGTSLYEQYF	TGTGCCAGCAGCTTTGGGACTTCTCTCTACGAGCAGTACTTC
TRBJ2-1	TRBV4-2	NA	15	TRBD2	CASSQAGTSGPRQFF	TGTGCCAGCAGCCAAGCCGGGACTAGCGGCCCCCGGCAGTTCTTC
TRBJ2-7	TRBV7-8	NA	14	TRBD1	CASSLRDRFYEQYF	TGTGCCAGCAGCTTACGGGACAGATTCTACGAGCAGTACTTC
TRBJ1-2	TRBV29-1	few	12	NA	CSVFQAVGGYTF	TGCAGCGTTTTCCAGGCCGTGGGGGGCTACACCTTC
TRBJ2-1	TRBV28	NA	15	TRBD2	CASSPSGGPYNEQFF	TGTGCCAGCAGCCCTAGCGGGGGCCCCTACAATGAGCAGTTCTTC
TRBJ1-5	TRBV6-6	NA	14	NA	CASSYSQGGRPQHF	TGTGCCAGCAGTTACTCGCAGGGAGGACGGCCCCAGCATTTT
TRBJ2-2	TRBV6-1	once	14	NA	CASSEAVGPGELFF	TGTGCCAGCAGTGAAGCAGTGGGCCCCGGGGAGCTGTTTTTT
TRBJ2-2	TRBV18	NA	11	NA	CASSPDQELFF	TGTGCCAGCTCACCAGACCAGGAGCTGTTTTTT
TRBJ1-6	TRBV19	NA	13	NA	CASSMVGISPLHF	TGTGCCAGTAGTATGGTGGGAATTTCACCCCTCCACTTT
TRBJ1-1	TRBV10-3	once	13	NA	CAISGSAQGLAFF	TGTGCCATCAGCGGATCCGCCCAGGGTCTAGCTTTCTTT
TRBJ2-5	TRBV27	few	14	NA	CASSLGGAAKTQYF	TGTGCCAGCAGTTTGGGGGGCGCGGCAAAGACCCAGTACTTC
TRBJ2-3	TRBV7-8	NA	14	NA	CASGSGRPTDTQYF	TGTGCCAGCGGAAGCGGACGACCCACAGATACGCAGTATTTT
TRBJ2-1	TRBV9	NA	14	NA	CASSVQSSENEQFF	TGTGCCAGCAGCGTACAGAGTTCTGAAAATGAGCAGTTCTTC
TRBJ2-2	TRBV29-1	NA	18	NA	CSVVVDGVRDSNTGELFF	TGCAGCGTTGTGGTGGACGGAGTACGTGATTCGAACACCGGGGAGCTGTTTTTT
TRBJ2-5	TRBV7-6	once	11	NA	CASNVRETQYF	TGTGCCAGCAATGTCAGAGAGACCCAGTACTTC
TRBJ2-7	TRBV2	NA	13	NA	CASSGRESNEQYF	TGTGCCAGCAGTGGTCGGGAAAGCAACGAGCAGTACTTC
TRBJ2-5	TRBV2	NA	12	NA	CASSLRGETQYF	TGTGCCAGCAGCCTCAGGGGAGAGACCCAGTACTTC
TRBJ1-3	TRBV15	NA	17	NA	CATSRDRARQDPNTIYF	TGTGCCACCAGCAGAGATAGGGCGAGACAGGACCCCAACACCATATATTTT
TRBJ2-1	TRBV11-3	once	13	TRBD1	CASTVSGQAESFF	TGTGCCAGCACTGTCAGCGGACAGGCCGAGTCGTTCTTC
TRBJ1-1	TRBV10-3	NA	15	NA	CAIRGSSRMNTEAFF	TGTGCCATCAGAGGAAGCTCGCGGATGAACACTGAAGCTTTCTTT
TRBJ1-5	TRBV2	NA	14	TRBD1	CASSDLTGGQPQHF	TGTGCCAGCAGTGACCTGACAGGGGGGCAGCCCCAGCATTTT
TRBJ1-5	TRBV19	NA	16	NA	CVSSMVGWDSNQPQHF	TGTGTCAGTAGTATGGTAGGGTGGGATAGCAATCAGCCCCAGCATTTT
TRBJ2-3	TRBV19	NA	16	NA	CASRTTHPRQTDTQYF	TGTGCCAGTAGAACAACACACCCCCGACAGACAGATACGCAGTATTTT
TRBJ1-2	TRBV2	once	12	NA	CASSGGDYGYTF	TGTGCCAGCAGTGGTGGAGACTATGGCTACACCTTC
TRBJ1-1	TRBV27	once	15	TRBD1	CASFRDRGRNTEAFF	TGTGCCAGCTTCCGGGACAGGGGGCGGAACACTGAAGCTTTCTTT
TRBJ1-3	TRBV6-1	NA	14	TRBD1	CASRDRGIGNTIYF	TGTGCCAGCAGGGACAGGGGTATTGGAAACACCATATATTTT
TRBJ2-1	TRBV7-8	NA	13	NA	CASSLSQNNEQFF	TGTGCCAGCAGCTTAAGCCAGAACAATGAGCAGTTCTTC
TRBJ1-5	TRBV19	NA	13	NA	CASRGQGDQPQHF	TGTGCCAGTAGGGGGCAGGGTGATCAGCCCCAGCATTTT
TRBJ2-3	TRBV7-2	once	15	NA	CASSFRGRATDTQYF	TGTGCCAGCAGCTTCAGGGGGAGGGCAACAGATACGCAGTATTTT
TRBJ1-5	TRBV6-6	NA	14	NA	CASSYSAGRQPQHF	TGTGCCAGCAGTTACTCGGCAGGGAGGCAGCCCCAGCATTTT
TRBJ2-3	TRBV11-2	NA	13	NA	CASSLEHTDTQYF	TGTGCCAGCAGCTTAGAGCACACAGATACGCAGTATTTT
TRBJ1-2	TRBV28	NA	14	NA	CASSSVITNYGYTF	TGTGCCAGCAGTTCGGTGATAACCAACTATGGCTACACCTTC